This T cell receptor (beta chain) emerged from a study of Ad26.COV2.S vaccination and SARS-CoV-2 variants (dated by TCRdb to 2020 to 2023). Regarding the study in general: Donors in the vaccine arm were drawn from COV1001, a phase I-IIa trial of Ad26.COV2.S in healthy adults that was multicentre, randomized, double-blind and placebo-controlled. Ad26.COV2.S was administered intramuscularly at a dose of 5x10^10 or 1x10^11 viral particles, either as one shot or as two shots given 56 days apart. Throughout the experiments and outcome assessment, investigators stayed blinded to trial group allocation. The TCR-sequenced set comprised roughly 30 samples: around 20 Ad26.COV2.S vaccine recipients, 5 placebo recipients and 8 SARS-CoV-2 convalescent individuals. Participants in the trial were split at random into five groups of five each, receiving low-dose or high-dose Ad26.COV2.S once or twice, or else placebo on both occasions. TCRbeta repertoire sequencing was used to assess the specificity and breadth of SARS-CoV-2-reactive T cell receptors after Ad26.COV2.S vaccination. What the research found in general, with its limitations: Compared with placebo recipients, Ad26.COV2.S recipients showed higher spike-specific TCR breadth (P = 0.0014). The study lacked the statistical power to compare responses across vaccine doses or regimens. It was noted by the authors that total T cell responses may have been underestimated by the TCR breadth and depth analyses. Vaccine and placebo recipients had comparable non-spike TCR breadth, which fits with the vaccine containing only spike. Substantial breadth of spike-specific CD8+ and CD4+ T cell responses was reported after vaccination.

The treatment or condition label on this specimen signifies: around 19 received Ad26.COV2.S at low or high dose, single or two shots; 5 received placebo; per-sample allocation not given. For vaccine and placebo recipients, the sequenced repertoires came from samples collected on day 63 after the first injection. In Cohort 1b, around 25 adults aged 18-55 years were enrolled at a single site in Boston, USA, between 29 July and 7 August 2020. Ad26.COV2.S was a replication-incompetent adenovirus type 26 vector expressing a prefusion-stabilized SARS-CoV-2 spike protein from the original Wuhan strain. Note on this clone: Its antigen has not been determined. Base qualities are not recorded, but no much larger clone differs from it by a single base.

The immunoSEQ Assay was used to sequence TCRbeta CDR3 regions. After extraction, genomic DNA underwent amplification by bias-controlled multiplex PCR, followed by high-throughput sequencing. Under the source paper's analysis protocol: Collapsing and filtering of sequences were performed to quantify the absolute abundance of each unique TCRbeta CDR3 region. Usable DNA was measured by amplifying reference genes present in all nucleated cells, and TCRbeta template counts were normalized to that usable DNA to estimate T cell fraction. Repertoire TCRs were annotated as SARS-CoV-2-specific by exact matching of V gene, CDR3 amino acid sequence and J gene to a known reactive TCR set. The reference SARS-CoV-2 TCR set was derived from MIRA and filtered for enrichment in COVID-19-positive ImmuneCODE repertoires, a step that removed public or cross-reactive TCRs. Using the MIRA antigens, annotated TCRs were further analysed by specific ORF or by position within an ORF. Breadth was defined as annotated unique rearrangements over total unique productive rearrangements; depth was the summed frequency of those rearrangements. Two-sided Wilcoxon rank-sum tests were applied when comparing TCR breadth between groups. In TCRdb, the immuneACCESS table is reduced to in-frame sequences with V and J assigned. These tables do not hold every clone; where another copy was compared, an unresolved V gene accounts for under half, and the others remain unexplained. The D gene and trimming were derived from the DNA, and the V and J assignments and clone size from that table. The sample yields about 370,000 clones; less than 90% were counted once. Approximately 3.7% of the sample is held by the ten biggest clonotypes.

The CDR3 has 13 amino acids, counting the end cysteine and phenylalanine. The only DNA kept is the CDR3, 39 bases in frame from the first base. The CDR1 and CDR2 encoded by the germline V gene (reference sequence) are GTSNPN and SVGIG. V loses 4 bases of germline sequence and J loses 3 bases, and the interval between the two ends is 12 bases. Sequencing used peripheral blood, obtained in a trial of Ad26.COV2.S vaccine versus placebo. Here the chain combines TRBV30 and TRBJ1-1, with the D gene not clear enough to name. The TCR was taken from a person aged 18 to 65 who received the Ad26.COV2.S COVID-19 vaccine or a placebo. The CDR3 amino acid sequence is: CAWTPSGDTEAFF. The bases read TGTGCCTGGACCCCCAGTGGGGACACTGAAGCTTTCTTT.